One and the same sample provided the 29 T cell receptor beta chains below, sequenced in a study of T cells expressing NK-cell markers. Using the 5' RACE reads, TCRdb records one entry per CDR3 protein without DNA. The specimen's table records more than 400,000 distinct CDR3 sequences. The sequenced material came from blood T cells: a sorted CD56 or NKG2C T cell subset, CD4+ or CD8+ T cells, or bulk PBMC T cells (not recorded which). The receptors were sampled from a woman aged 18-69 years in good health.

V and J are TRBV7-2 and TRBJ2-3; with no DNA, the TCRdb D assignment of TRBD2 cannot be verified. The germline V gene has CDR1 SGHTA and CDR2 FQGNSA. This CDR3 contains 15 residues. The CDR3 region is CASSLDGSSRDTQYF.

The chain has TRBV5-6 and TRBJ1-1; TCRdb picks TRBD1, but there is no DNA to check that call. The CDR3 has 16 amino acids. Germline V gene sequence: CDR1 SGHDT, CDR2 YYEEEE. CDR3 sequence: CASSLATGTMNTEAFF.

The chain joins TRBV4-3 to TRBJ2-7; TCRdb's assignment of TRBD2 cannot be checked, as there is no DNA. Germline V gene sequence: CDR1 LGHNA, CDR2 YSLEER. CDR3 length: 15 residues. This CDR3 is CASSQVGGGSGEQYF.

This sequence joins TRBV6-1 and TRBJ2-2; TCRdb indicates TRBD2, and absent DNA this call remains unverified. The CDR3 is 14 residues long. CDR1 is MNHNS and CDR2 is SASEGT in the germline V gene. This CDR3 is CASSRGLAGRELFF.

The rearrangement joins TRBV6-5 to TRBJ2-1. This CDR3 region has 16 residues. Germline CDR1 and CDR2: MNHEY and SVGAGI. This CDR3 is CASSYSSRQADNEQFF.

The CDR3 spells CSVEEGNEQFF. This chain joins TRBV29-1 and TRBJ2-1. Germline CDR1 is SQVTM and CDR2 is ANQGSEA. The CDR3 extends over 11 amino acids.

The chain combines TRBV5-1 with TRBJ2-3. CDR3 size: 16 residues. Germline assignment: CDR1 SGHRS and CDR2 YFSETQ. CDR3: CASSLAKVRFTDTQYF.

The CDR3 spells CASSFFGGTEPGETQYF. The rearrangement links TRBV5-6 to TRBJ2-5; TCRdb names TRBD1, which stays unverified in the absence of DNA. The germline gives CDR1 SGHDT, CDR2 YYEEEE. CDR3 length equals 17 residues.

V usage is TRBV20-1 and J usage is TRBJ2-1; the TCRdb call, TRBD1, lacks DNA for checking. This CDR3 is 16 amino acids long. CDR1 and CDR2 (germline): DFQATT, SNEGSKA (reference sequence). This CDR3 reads CSARDSGGYAYNEQFF.

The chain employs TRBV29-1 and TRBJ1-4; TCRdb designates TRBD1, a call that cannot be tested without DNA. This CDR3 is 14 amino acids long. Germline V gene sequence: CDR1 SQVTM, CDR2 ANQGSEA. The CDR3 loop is CSARTVRGGEKLFF.

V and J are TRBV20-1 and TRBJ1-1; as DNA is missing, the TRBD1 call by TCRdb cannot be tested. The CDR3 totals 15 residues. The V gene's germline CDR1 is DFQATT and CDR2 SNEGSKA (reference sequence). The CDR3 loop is CSARDLGTGNTEAFF.

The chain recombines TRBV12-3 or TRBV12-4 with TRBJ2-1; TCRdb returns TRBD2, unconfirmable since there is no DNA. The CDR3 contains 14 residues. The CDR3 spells CASSTGLVGNEQFF.

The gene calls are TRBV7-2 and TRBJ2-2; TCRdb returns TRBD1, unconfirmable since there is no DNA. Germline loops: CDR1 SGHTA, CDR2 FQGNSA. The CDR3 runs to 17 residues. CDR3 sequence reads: CASRSGTGGLPTGELFF. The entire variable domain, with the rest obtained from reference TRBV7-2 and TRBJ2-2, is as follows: GAGVSQSPSNKVTEKGKDVELRCDPISGHTALYWYRQSLGQGLEFLIYFQGNSAPDKSGLPSDRFSAERTGGSVSTLTIQRTQQEDSAVYLCASRSGTGGLPTGELFFGEGSRLTVL.

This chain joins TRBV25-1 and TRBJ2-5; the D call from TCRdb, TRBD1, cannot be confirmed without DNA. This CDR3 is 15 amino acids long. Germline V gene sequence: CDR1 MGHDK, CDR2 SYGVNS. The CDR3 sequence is CASSEFRGGGETQYF.

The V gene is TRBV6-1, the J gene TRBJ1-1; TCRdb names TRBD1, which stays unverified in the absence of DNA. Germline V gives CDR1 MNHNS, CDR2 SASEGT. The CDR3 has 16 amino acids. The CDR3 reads CASSETLGQGSPEAFF.

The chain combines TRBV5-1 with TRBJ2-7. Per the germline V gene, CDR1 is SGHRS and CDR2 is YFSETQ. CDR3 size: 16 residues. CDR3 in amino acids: CASRVGFSGTYYEQYF. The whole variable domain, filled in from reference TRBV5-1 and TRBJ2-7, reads KAGVTQTPRYLIKTRGQQVTLSCSPISGHRSVSWYQQTPGQGLQFLFEYFSETQRNKGNFPGRFSGRQFSNSRSEMNVSTLELGDSALYLCASRVGFSGTYYEQYFGPGTRLTVT.

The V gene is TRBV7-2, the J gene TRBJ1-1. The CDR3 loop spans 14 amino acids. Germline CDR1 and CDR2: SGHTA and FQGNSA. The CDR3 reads CASSLLTLNTEAFF.

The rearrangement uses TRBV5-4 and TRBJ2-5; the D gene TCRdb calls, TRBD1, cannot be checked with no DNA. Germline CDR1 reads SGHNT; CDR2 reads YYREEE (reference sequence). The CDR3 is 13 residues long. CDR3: CASSLFPGETQYF.

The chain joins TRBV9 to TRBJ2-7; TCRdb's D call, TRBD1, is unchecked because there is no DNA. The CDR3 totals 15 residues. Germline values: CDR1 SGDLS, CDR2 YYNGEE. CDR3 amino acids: CASSPGAGPSYEQYF. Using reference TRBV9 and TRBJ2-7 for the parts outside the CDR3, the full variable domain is DSGVTQTPKHLITATGQRVTLRCSPRSGDLSVYWYQQSLDQGLQFLIQYYNGEERAKGNILERFSAQQFPDLHSELNLSSLELGDSALYFCASSPGAGPSYEQYFGPGTRLTVT.

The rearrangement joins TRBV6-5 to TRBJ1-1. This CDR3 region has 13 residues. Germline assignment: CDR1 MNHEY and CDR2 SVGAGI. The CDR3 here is CASTPGGVTEAFF.

This CDR3 reads CASSRVAGTSTDTQYF. The chain employs TRBV5-1 and TRBJ2-3; TCRdb proposes TRBD2, but this gene call is untestable without DNA. Germline V gene data show CDR1 as SGHRS and CDR2 as YFSETQ. The CDR3 contains 16 residues.

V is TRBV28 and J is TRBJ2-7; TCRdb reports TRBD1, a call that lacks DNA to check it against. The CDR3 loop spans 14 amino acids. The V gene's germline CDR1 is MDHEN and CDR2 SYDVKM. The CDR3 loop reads CASRRGQGAYEQYF.

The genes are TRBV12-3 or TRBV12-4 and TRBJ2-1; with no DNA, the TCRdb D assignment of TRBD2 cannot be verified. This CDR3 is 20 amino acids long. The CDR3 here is CASKNTIGTSAGAGKLEQFF.

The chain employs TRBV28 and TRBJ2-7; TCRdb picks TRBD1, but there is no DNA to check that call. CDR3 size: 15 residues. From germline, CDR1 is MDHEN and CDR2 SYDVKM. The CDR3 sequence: CASSLRGRPTYEQYF. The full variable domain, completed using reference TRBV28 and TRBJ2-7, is DVKVTQSSRYLVKRTGEKVFLECVQDMDHENMFWYRQDPGLGLRLIYFSYDVKMKEKGDIPEGYSVSREKKERFSLILESASTNQTSMYLCASSLRGRPTYEQYFGPGTRLTVT.

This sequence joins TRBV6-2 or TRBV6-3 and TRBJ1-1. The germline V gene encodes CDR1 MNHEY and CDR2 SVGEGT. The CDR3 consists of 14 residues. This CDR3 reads CASGTSQGNTEAFF.

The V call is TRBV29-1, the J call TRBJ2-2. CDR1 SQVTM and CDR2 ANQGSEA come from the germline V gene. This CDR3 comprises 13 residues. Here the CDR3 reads CSVESANTGELFF.

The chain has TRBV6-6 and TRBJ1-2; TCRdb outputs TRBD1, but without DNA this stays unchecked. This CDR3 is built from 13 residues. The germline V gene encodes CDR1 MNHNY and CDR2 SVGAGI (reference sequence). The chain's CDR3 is CASMGQGFYGYTF.

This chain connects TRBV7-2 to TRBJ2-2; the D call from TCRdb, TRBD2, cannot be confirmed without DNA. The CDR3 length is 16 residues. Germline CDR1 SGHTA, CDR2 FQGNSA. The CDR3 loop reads CASSLREGPNTGELFF.

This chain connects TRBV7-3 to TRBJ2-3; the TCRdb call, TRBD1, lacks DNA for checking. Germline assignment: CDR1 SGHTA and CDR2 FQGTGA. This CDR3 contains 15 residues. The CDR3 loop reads CASSRGLPSTDTQYF.